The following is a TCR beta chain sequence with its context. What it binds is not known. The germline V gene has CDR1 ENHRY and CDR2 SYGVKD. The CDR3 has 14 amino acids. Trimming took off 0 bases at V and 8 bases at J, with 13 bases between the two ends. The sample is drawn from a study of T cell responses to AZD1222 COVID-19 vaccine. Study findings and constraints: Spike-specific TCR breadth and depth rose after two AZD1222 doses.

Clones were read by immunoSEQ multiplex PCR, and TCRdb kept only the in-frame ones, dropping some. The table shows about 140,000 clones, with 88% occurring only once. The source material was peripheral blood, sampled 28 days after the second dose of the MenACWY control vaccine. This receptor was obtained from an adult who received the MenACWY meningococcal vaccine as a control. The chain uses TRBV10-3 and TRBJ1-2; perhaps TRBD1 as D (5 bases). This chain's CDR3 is CAISESRGQGGYTF. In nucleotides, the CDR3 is TGTGCCATCAGTGAGTCGCGTGGGCAGGGAGGCTACACCTTC.